This entry concerns a single T cell receptor (beta chain). PCR involved 60 Vbeta and 13 Jbeta primers. Some clones are missing from TCRdb's copy, which holds only in-frame ones; the method was immunoSEQ multiplex PCR. The top ten hold approximately 3.8% of the sample, which has about 130,000 clones, roughly 78% seen once. This entry belongs to a study of cytomegalovirus exposure and HLA in healthy donors. V was clipped by 5 bases and J by 3 bases, with 8 bases between them. The CDR3 is 12 amino acids. Germline CDR1 is SEHNR and CDR2 is FQNEAQ (reference sequence). This chain uses TRBV7-9 with TRBJ2-7; no clear D. This clonotype was sampled from a man in his thirties or forties in good health and CMV-seronegative. The material sequenced was PBMCs. The CDR3 region is CASSLSGYEQYF. Here the CDR3 DNA reads TGTGCCAGCAGCCTCTCCGGCTACGAGCAGTACTTC. Variable domain in full (rest from reference TRBV7-9 and TRBJ2-7): DTGVSQNPRHKITKRGQNVTFRCDPISEHNRLYWYRQTLGQGPEFLTYFQNEAQLEKSRLLSDRFSAERPKGSFSTLEIQRTEQGDSAMYLCASSLSGYEQYFGPGTRLTVT.